These 28 T cell receptor beta chains share one sample of origin, sequenced in a study of blood T cells in healthy people across ages. It was with a sample-barcoded 5' primer and a J-beta primer mix that a second PCR of roughly 7 to 12 cycles was run. One entry per CDR3 protein results from TCRdb running MiXCR on the 5' RACE reads. There are about 680,000 distinct CDR3 sequences in the sample; over 45% occur only once, and under 35% lies in the top ten. Sequencing was done on a sample of blood. These receptors came from a woman aged 60-75 years in good health.

The genes are TRBV20-1 and TRBJ1-1, with D unclear. Germline CDR1 reads DFQATT; CDR2 reads SNEGSKA (reference sequence). This CDR3 contains 14 residues. The V end was cut by 3 bases, the J end by 4 bases, with 15 bases between. CDR3 sequence: CSARSTPWGTEAFF. The CDR3 DNA follows: TGCAGTGCTAGGAGTACCCCGTGGGGCACTGAAGCTTTCTTT.

This clonotype was observed at least ten times. The chain links TRBV6-2 or TRBV6-3 to TRBJ2-3; the D gene is possibly TRBD2 (6 bases). CDR3 size: 18 residues. The germline gives CDR1 MNHEY, CDR2 SVGEGT. Deletions cut 6 bases from V and 6 bases from J, with 28 bases between. The CDR3 bases are TGTGCCAGCAGACCTCCCCCGGGGTTGGGGGGACTCCTCGATACGCAGTATTTT. Its translation is CASRPPPGLGGLLDTQYF.

The chain joins TRBV7-2 to TRBJ1-2; 7 bases are shared with TRBD1. There are 16 residues in the CDR3. Germline V CDR1 and CDR2: SGHTA, FQGNSA. With 5 bases clipped from V and 0 bases from J, the junction kept 9 bases outside the gene matches. For the CDR3, the DNA is TGTGCCAGCAGCCTATTCGGGACAGAGACTAACTATGGCTACACCTTC. Amino acids: CASSLFGTETNYGYTF.

This sequence joins TRBV4-3 and TRBJ2-7; a possible D gene is TRBD2 (5 bases). Trimming pared 0 bases from V and 5 bases from J, leaving 11 bases between. The germline gives CDR1 LGHNA, CDR2 YSLEER. The CDR3 has 14 residues. The CDR3 is CASSQESTGNEQYF. The CDR3 DNA reads as TGCGCCAGCAGCCAAGAGAGTACGGGGAACGAGCAGTACTTC.

The rearrangement joins TRBV15 to TRBJ2-7, with 9 bases lining up with TRBD2. The DNA end is more similar to TRBJ2-5, so the J call may be wrong. Germline CDR1 reads LNHNV; CDR2 reads YYDKDF (reference sequence). CDR3 size: 15 residues. The CDR3 DNA reads TGTGCCACCAGCAGAGGCGGGAGGGAGGAGGAGACCCAGTACTTC. Its translation is CATSRGGREEETQYF.

The chain recombines TRBV20-1 with TRBJ2-1; 10 bases fit TRBD2. Losses at the gene ends were 0 bases for V and 2 bases for J; bases not matched to a gene: 4. There are 16 residues in the CDR3. Per the germline V gene, CDR1 is DFQATT and CDR2 is SNEGSKA (reference sequence). CDR3 loop: CSARDPTSGTYNEQFF. CDR3 bases: TGCAGTGCTAGAGATCCCACTAGCGGGACCTACAATGAGCAGTTCTTC.

The chain joins TRBV6-6 to TRBJ1-2; TRBD1 matches at 8 bases. Trimming cost V 5 bases and J 5 bases; bases outside gene matches: 1. The CDR3 extends over 12 amino acids. Germline V gives CDR1 MNHNY, CDR2 SVGAGI (reference sequence). CDR3 nucleotides: TGTGCCAGCAGTACAGGGGGTTATGGCTACACCTTC. It translates to CASSTGGYGYTF.

The chain has TRBV28 and TRBJ2-7; the D is unclear. The CDR3 consists of 12 residues. CDR1 is MDHEN, CDR2 SYDVKM, per germline. The ends were cut back, 4 bases at V and 7 bases at J, with 11 bases in the middle. CDR3 in amino acids: CASSSPGFEQYF. For the CDR3, the DNA is TGTGCCAGCAGTTCGCCCGGGTTTGAGCAGTACTTC.

The chain carries TRBV5-1 and TRBJ2-3; TRBD1 might be the D (5 bases). Germline lookup yields CDR1 SGHRS and CDR2 YFSETQ. V was trimmed by 2 bases and J by 3 bases, leaving 13 bases between them. The CDR3 loop spans 15 amino acids. The CDR3 here is CASSFARDWTDTQYF. The CDR3 DNA sequence: TGCGCCAGCAGCTTTGCCAGGGATTGGACAGATACGCAGTATTTT.

V is TRBV6-5 and J is TRBJ2-7; D might be TRBD1 (6 bases). V was trimmed by 6 bases and J by 3 bases, leaving 15 bases between them. Germline CDR1 MNHEY, CDR2 SVGAGI. The CDR3 is made up of 14 amino acids. The CDR3 protein is CASRRGQLYYEQYF. Here the CDR3 DNA reads TGTGCCAGCAGGCGAGGACAGCTCTACTACGAGCAGTACTTC.

The chain uses TRBV6-5 and TRBJ2-1; 10 bases agree with TRBD2. CDR3 length equals 16 residues. Germline V gives CDR1 MNHEY, CDR2 SVGAGI. Trimming removed 2 bases from V and 5 bases from J; junction bases left unmatched: 6. The DNA for the CDR3 is TGTGCCAGCAGTTACGGGCTAGCGGGAGTCCACAATGAGCAGTTCTTC. It encodes CASSYGLAGVHNEQFF.

This clonotype was recorded a few times. The chain links TRBV20-1 to TRBJ2-3; 8 bases align to TRBD1. The germline gives CDR1 DFQATT, CDR2 SNEGSKA (reference sequence). The CDR3 length is 15 residues. The junction had 9 bases not matched to a gene; V was cut back by 6 bases and J by 1 base. In DNA form, the CDR3 reads TGCAGTGCGAGGGAAGACAGGGGTGGCACAGATACGCAGTATTTT. This encodes CSAREDRGGTDTQYF.

This chain connects TRBV12-3 or TRBV12-4 to TRBJ1-2, with TRBD1 matching over 7 bases. CDR3 length equals 15 residues. J was trimmed by 3 bases and V by 5 bases; bases with no gene match: 9. CDR3 DNA sequence: TGTGCCAGCAGTCCTACCAACAGGGGTTACTATGGCTACACCTTC. Translation: CASSPTNRGYYGYTF.

In the case of this clonotype: This may stem from a read error, because a much larger clone lies one nucleotide away. V gene TRBV6-2 or TRBV6-3 combines with J gene TRBJ2-1; a weak D match, TRBD1 (5 bases). This CDR3 region has 15 residues. The ends were cut back, 5 bases at V and 8 bases at J, with 19 bases in the middle. Germline values: CDR1 MNHEY, CDR2 SVGEGT. CDR3 protein: CASSQRPSQGDEQFF. The DNA of the CDR3 is TGTGCCAGCAGTCAAAGACCCAGCCAAGGGGATGAGCAGTTCTTC.

Of note for this clonotype: This may stem from a read error, because a much larger clone lies one nucleotide away. This sequence joins TRBV20-1 and TRBJ2-5; D is possibly TRBD2 (6 bases). Germline V CDR1 and CDR2: DFQATT, SNEGSKA (reference sequence). The CDR3 is made up of 13 amino acids. With 6 bases removed from V and 11 bases from J, the gap between germline ends came to 22 bases. The CDR3 region has the DNA TGCAGTGCCGCGGAGGGTATCTACAATGAGCAGTACTTC. This encodes CSAAEGIYNEQYF.

This clonotype was counted only a few times. The V gene is TRBV29-1, the J gene TRBJ1-4, with TRBD1 matching 9 bases. V lost 4 bases, J lost 8 bases, and 5 bases stayed unmatched. The CDR3 runs 13 residues. Germline lookup yields CDR1 SQVTM and CDR2 ANQGSEA. The CDR3 loop is CSVVTGGNEKLFF. DNA of the CDR3: TGCAGCGTTGTAACAGGGGGCAACGAAAAACTGTTTTTT.

This clonotype was observed a handful of times. The CDR3 DNA sequence: TGCAGTGTAGGAACTAGCGGGAGTCTTTACGAGCAGTACTTC. Protein sequence: CSVGTSGSLYEQYF. J is TRBJ2-7 and V is TRBV20-1; 11 bases are shared with TRBD2. Looked up from germline, CDR1 is DFQATT and CDR2 is SNEGSKA (reference sequence). V trimming: 7 bases; J trimming: 4 bases; junction bases outside the gene matches: 9. CDR3 length: 14 residues.

This chain connects TRBV27 to TRBJ2-2, with unresolved D. V was cut by 1 base and J by 6 bases, with 9 bases left in between. The CDR3 extends over 14 amino acids. Germline V CDR1 and CDR2: MNHEY, SMNVEV (reference sequence). CDR3 bases: TGTGCCAGCAGTTTATGGGCCGGGCCCGGGGAGCTGTTTTTT. Translated, it gives CASSLWAGPGELFF.

In its sample, this clonotype was seen a few times. J is TRBJ2-1 and V is TRBV9; the match to TRBD2 covers 12 bases. Trimming cost V 2 bases and J 7 bases; bases outside gene matches: 4. There are 15 residues in the CDR3. From germline, CDR1 is SGDLS and CDR2 YYNGEE. Here the CDR3 reads CASSVTSGRTNEQFF. CDR3 DNA: TGTGCCAGCAGCGTTACTAGCGGGAGGACAAATGAGCAGTTCTTC.

This clonotype was seen only a few times. The chain combines TRBV9 with TRBJ1-6; the match to TRBD1 covers 8 bases. V dropped 0 bases and J dropped 8; count of bases not matched to a gene: 1. The CDR3 loop spans 14 amino acids. The V gene's germline CDR1 is SGDLS and CDR2 YYNGEE. CDR3 in amino acids: CASSVVDRDSPLHF. The DNA for the CDR3 is TGTGCCAGCAGCGTAGTGGACAGGGATTCACCCCTCCACTTT.

This chain connects TRBV7-9 to TRBJ2-1; possible D gene TRBD1, 5 bases. Germline V lookup: CDR1 SEHNR, CDR2 FQNEAQ (reference sequence). The CDR3 loop spans 14 amino acids. V gave up 3 bases and J gave up 6 bases, with 12 bases separating them. DNA of the CDR3: TGTGCCAGCAGCTTTGAAACCAGGGCCAATGAGCAGTTCTTC. Translation gives CASSFETRANEQFF.

About this clonotype: This may be a read error: a much more frequent sequence differs by one nucleotide. The J gene is TRBJ2-4, the V gene TRBV29-1; D not certain. The DNA end favors TRBJ2-7, so the J call may be wrong. The length of the CDR3 is 13 residues. CDR1 and CDR2 from the germline V gene are SQVTM and ANQGSEA. CDR3 loop: CSVEGRLLNEQYF. The CDR3 DNA follows: TGCAGCGTTGAAGGTCGCCTTTTGAACGAGCAGTACTTC.

J is TRBJ2-4 and V is TRBV3-1; unclear D gene. The end of the DNA fits TRBJ2-7 better, so the J call may be wrong. This CDR3 is built from 14 residues. The germline V gene encodes CDR1 LGHDT and CDR2 YNNKEL (reference sequence). Here the CDR3 DNA reads TGTGCCAGCAGCCAAGGTTTCTCGGCCTACGAGCAGTACTTC. It specifies CASSQGFSAYEQYF.

The V and J genes are TRBV20-1 and TRBJ2-1; D ambiguous. CDR3 length equals 13 residues. Germline values: CDR1 DFQATT, CDR2 SNEGSKA (reference sequence). V lost 0 bases to trimming and J lost 9 bases, with 12 bases between them. The CDR3 reads CSARDLRNLEQFF. The DNA of the CDR3 is TGCAGTGCTAGAGATTTGAGAAATCTTGAGCAGTTCTTC.

This clonotype has just a few counts. The rearrangement uses TRBV20-1 and TRBJ2-1; 8 positions match TRBD2. CDR3 length equals 15 residues. Germline values: CDR1 DFQATT, CDR2 SNEGSKA (reference sequence). Trimming at V came to 5 bases and at J to 8 bases, leaving 14 bases not matched to a gene. In nucleotides, the CDR3 is TGCAGTGCTCGAGCGGGGGTCGGTAGTATCGATGAGCAGTTCTTC. This codes for CSARAGVGSIDEQFF.

This clonotype appeared a single time. The chain links TRBV28 to TRBJ2-7, with D unresolved. The length of the CDR3 is 14 residues. Germline CDR1 is MDHEN and CDR2 is SYDVKM. V was cut by 5 bases and J by 2 bases, with 13 bases left in between. For the CDR3, the DNA is TGTGCCAGCAGTCCCCGGACGAAGACCTACGAGCAGTACTTC. The encoded protein is CASSPRTKTYEQYF.

This clonotype turned up a few times. The chain is built from TRBV3-1 and TRBJ2-7, with 7 bases fitting TRBD2. Germline trimming cut 1 base from V and 3 bases from J; bases unmatched to any gene: 6. The V gene's germline CDR1 is LGHDT and CDR2 YNNKEL (reference sequence). CDR3 length: 15 residues. The CDR3 DNA is TGTGCCAGCAGCCAAGTAGCTAGCGGACACTACGAGCAGTACTTC. Its translation is CASSQVASGHYEQYF.

This chain connects TRBV19 to TRBJ1-1; D gene ambiguous. The CDR3 loop spans 14 amino acids. The germline V gene has CDR1 LNHDA and CDR2 SQIVND (reference sequence). Trimming cost V 7 bases and J 1 base, with 13 bases left between them. The CDR3 DNA reads as TGTGCCAGTACCCCACTCCAGCCGAACACTGAAGCTTTCTTT. Its translation: CASTPLQPNTEAFF.